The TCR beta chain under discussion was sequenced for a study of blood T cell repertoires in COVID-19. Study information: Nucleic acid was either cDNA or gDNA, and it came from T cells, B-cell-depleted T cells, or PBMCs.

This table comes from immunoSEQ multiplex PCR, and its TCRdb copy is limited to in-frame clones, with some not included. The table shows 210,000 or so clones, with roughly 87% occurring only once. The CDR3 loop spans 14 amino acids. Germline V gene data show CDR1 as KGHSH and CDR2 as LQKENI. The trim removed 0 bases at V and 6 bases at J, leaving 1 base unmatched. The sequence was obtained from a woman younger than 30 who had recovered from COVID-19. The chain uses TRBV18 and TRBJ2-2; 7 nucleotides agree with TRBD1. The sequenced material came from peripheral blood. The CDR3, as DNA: TGTGCCAGCTCACCACCTGGACAGGCCGGGGAGCTGTTTTTT. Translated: CASSPPGQAGELFF.